This T cell receptor beta chain stems from a study of blood T cell repertoires in COVID-19. Study context: T cells, B-cell-depleted T cells, or PBMCs provided the cDNA or gDNA that served as material.

This clone came up a few times. Under the authors' procedure: Amplification of reference gene primers provided the estimated nucleated cell counts. Clones were read by immunoSEQ multiplex PCR, and TCRdb kept only the in-frame ones, dropping some. D and trimming come from the DNA, and the V and J calls and clone size come from that table. Altogether over 120,000 clones are present, 76% being singletons, with the ten largest covering 4.5%. This clonotype was sampled from a woman older than 75 with active or convalescent COVID-19. The source material was peripheral blood.

The CDR3 DNA sequence: TGTGCCAGCCAGGCCGGGGGAGTAAACTACGAGCAGTACTTC. Its protein is CASQAGGVNYEQYF. V usage is TRBV2 and J usage is TRBJ2-7; tentatively, D is TRBD2 (6 bases). Germline assignment: CDR1 SNHLY and CDR2 FYNNEI. This CDR3 contains 14 residues. The V gene lost 8 bases and the J gene lost 3 bases, with 17 bases spanning the gap. Full variable domain (rest looked up from reference TRBV2 and TRBJ2-7): EPEVTQTPSHQVTQMGQEVILRCVPISNHLYFYWYRQILGQKVEFLVSFYNNEISEKSEIFDDQFSVERPDGSNFTLKIRSTKLEDSAMYFCASQAGGVNYEQYFGPGTRLTVT.